The T cell receptor (beta chain) described here comes from a study of siplizumab effects on memory and regulatory T cells. Study observations and caveats: The mean Treg-derived percentage of mappable alloreactive CD4+ clones was about 70% with siplizumab compared with approximately 25% in controls. Unstimulated naive T cells seemed to show more diversity than memory cells did, and they also seemed to be among the major contributors to the alloresponse.

This CDR3 comprises 16 residues. V lost 1 base to trimming and J lost 1 base; unmatched junction nucleotides: 4. Germline V CDR1 and CDR2: MRHNA, SNTAGT. Data came from immunoSEQ multiplex PCR; TCRdb stores just in-frame clones and leaves some out. Of 80,000 to 130,000 clones in the sample, 80% to 95% were seen once. This clone came up once. Its antigen is undetermined. The rearrangement uses TRBV6-4 and TRBJ2-3; 8 bases match TRBD2. Sequences were obtained from CD4+ T cells sorted from blood. The clonotype originates from a human donor in good health. Some clones in this sample may be carry-over from other donors' samples. CDR3 sequence reads: CASSDYGGRRTDTQYF. The CDR3 DNA reads as TGTGCCAGCAGTGACTATGGCGGGAGGCGCACAGATACGCAGTATTTT.